This TCR beta chain was identified during a study of blood T cells in healthy people across ages. Study-wide results and caveats: Higher diversity, along with more naive CD4+ cells, distinguished long-lived donors from aged donors. Measured against age, TCR beta diversity per million T cells decreased in a roughly linear manner.

Worth noting for this clonotype: Its target is unknown.

A second roughly 6 to 11 cycle PCR used barcoded and J-beta primers. TCRdb recomputed calls from the 5' RACE reads with MiXCR, one row per CDR3 protein. Here the sample spans 1.8 million or so distinct CDR3 sequences, 35% to 50% being singletons. Sample donors were healthy Caucasian individuals that came from Russia, aged roughly 6 to 100. Sequences were obtained from blood. This receptor was taken from a human donor in good health.

CDR3: CASSLRTAAAYNEQFF. CDR3 sequence (DNA): TGTGCCAGCTCACTACGGACAGCCGCCGCCTACAATGAGCAGTTCTTC. This chain uses TRBV18 with TRBJ2-1, with D possibly TRBD1 on 6 matching bases. Germline V lookup: CDR1 KGHSH, CDR2 LQKENI. The V gene lost 4 bases and the J gene lost 2 bases, with 15 bases spanning the gap. CDR3 length: 16 amino acids.